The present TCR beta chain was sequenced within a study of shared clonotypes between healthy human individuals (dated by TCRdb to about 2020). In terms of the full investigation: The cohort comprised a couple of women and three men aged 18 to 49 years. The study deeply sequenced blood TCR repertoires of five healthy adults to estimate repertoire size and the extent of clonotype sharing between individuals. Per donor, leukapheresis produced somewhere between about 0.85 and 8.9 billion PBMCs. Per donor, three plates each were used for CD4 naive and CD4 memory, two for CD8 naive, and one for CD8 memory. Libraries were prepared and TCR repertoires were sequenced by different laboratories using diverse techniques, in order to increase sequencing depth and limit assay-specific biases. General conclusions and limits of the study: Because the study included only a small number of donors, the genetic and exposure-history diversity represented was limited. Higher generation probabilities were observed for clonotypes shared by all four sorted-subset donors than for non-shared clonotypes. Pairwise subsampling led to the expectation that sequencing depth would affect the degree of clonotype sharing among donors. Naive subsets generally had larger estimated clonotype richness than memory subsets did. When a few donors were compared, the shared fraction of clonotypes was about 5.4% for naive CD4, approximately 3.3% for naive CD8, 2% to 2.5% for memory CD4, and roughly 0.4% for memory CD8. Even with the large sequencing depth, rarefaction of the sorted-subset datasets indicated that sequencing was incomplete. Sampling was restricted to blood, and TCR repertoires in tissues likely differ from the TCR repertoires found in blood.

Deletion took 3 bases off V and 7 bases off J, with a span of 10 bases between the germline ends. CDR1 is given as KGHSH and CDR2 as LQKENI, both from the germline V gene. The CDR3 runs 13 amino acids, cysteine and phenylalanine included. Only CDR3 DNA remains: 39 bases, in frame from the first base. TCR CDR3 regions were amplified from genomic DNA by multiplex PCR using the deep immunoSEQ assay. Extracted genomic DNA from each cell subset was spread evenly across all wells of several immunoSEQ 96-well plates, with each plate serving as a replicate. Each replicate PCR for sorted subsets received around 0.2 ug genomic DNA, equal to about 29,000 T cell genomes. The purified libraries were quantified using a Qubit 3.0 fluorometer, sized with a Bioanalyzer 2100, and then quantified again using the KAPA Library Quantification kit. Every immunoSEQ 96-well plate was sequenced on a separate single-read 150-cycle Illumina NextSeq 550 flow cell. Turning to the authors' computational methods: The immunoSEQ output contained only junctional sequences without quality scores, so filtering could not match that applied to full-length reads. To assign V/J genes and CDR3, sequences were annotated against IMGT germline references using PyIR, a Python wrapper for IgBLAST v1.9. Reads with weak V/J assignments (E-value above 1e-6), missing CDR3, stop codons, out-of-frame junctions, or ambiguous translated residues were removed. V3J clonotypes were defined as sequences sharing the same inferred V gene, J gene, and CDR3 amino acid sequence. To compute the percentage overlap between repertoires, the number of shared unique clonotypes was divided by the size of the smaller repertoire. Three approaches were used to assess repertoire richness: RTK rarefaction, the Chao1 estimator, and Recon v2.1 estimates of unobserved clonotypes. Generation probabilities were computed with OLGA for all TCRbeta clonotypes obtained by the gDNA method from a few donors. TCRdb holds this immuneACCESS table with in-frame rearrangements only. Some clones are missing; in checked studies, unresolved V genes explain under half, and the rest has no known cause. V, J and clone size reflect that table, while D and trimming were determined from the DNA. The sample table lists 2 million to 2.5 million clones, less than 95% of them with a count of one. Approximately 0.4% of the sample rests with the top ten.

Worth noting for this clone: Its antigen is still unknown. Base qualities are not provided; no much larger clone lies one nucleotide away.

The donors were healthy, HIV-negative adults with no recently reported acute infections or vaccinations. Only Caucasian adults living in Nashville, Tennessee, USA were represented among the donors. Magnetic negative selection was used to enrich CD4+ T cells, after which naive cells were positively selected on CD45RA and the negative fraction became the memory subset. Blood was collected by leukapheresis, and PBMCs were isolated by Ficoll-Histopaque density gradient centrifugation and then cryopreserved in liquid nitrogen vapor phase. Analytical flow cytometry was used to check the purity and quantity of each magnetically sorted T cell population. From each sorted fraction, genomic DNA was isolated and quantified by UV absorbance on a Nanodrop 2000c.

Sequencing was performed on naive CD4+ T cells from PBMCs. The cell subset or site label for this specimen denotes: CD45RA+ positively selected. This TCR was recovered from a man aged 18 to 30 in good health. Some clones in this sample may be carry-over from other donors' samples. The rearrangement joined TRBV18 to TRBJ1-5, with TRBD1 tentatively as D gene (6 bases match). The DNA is TGTGCCAGCTCACCGGGGGCAGAGCAGCCCCAGCATTTT. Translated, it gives CASSPGAEQPQHF.